What follows are 15 T cell receptor beta chains derived from one specimen sequenced in a study of cytomegalovirus exposure and HLA in healthy donors. The repertoire was sequenced with immunoSEQ multiplex PCR; TCRdb's copy has only in-frame clones and lacks some. The repertoire holds 150,000 to 180,000 clones, 80% to 90% seen once, with around 24% in the top ten. Input material: PBMCs. These receptor sequences come from a man in his late teens or twenties in good health and CMV-seropositive.

The J gene is TRBJ2-5, the V gene TRBV25-1; weak D call: TRBD1 (5 bases). From germline, CDR1 is MGHDK and CDR2 SYGVNS. Trimming stripped 3 bases from V and 4 bases from J, with 12 bases between. The CDR3 has 14 residues. As DNA, the CDR3 is TGTGCCAGCAGTGACAGGGTCTGGGGAGAGACCCAGTACTTC. Amino acid sequence: CASSDRVWGETQYF.

The table lists this clone with a count of one. The rearrangement joins TRBV4-3 to TRBJ2-3, with D tentatively TRBD2 (6 bases). Germline-derived CDR1 and CDR2 are LGHNA and YSLEER. CDR3 length: 16 amino acids. Trimming removed 4 bases at V and 1 base at J, with 15 bases between. This CDR3 reads CASSRELAPGTDTQYF. For the CDR3, the DNA is TGCGCCAGCAGCCGAGAACTAGCACCCGGCACAGATACGCAGTATTTT.

The chain uses TRBV6-1 and TRBJ2-3; TRBD2 aligns across 13 bases. Trimming at V came to 6 bases and at J to 0 bases, leaving 0 bases not matched to a gene. Germline V gene sequence: CDR1 MNHNS, CDR2 SASEGT. The CDR3 is made up of 15 amino acids. The CDR3 here is CASRTSGGSTDTQYF. CDR3 bases: TGTGCCAGCAGGACTAGCGGGGGGAGCACAGATACGCAGTATTTT.

The rearrangement joins TRBV7-9 to TRBJ2-7, with D possibly being TRBD2 (5 bases). The germline V and J ends were trimmed by 2 bases and 4 bases, with 12 bases remaining between them. The CDR3 is 14 residues long. In germline, CDR1 is SEHNR, CDR2 FQNEAQ (reference sequence). CDR3 residues: CASSLKEGPYEQYF. The DNA of the CDR3 is TGTGCCAGCAGCTTAAAAGAGGGCCCATACGAGCAGTACTTC.

This clone was recorded only once. The rearrangement links TRBV2 to TRBJ2-3; 12 nucleotides line up with TRBD2. Germline loops: CDR1 SNHLY, CDR2 FYNNEI. V lost 11 bases, J lost 6 bases, and 9 bases stayed unmatched. This CDR3 comprises 14 residues. In DNA, the CDR3 is TGTGCCTGCCGACTAGCGGGGGTAATCGATACGCAGTATTTT. Its protein product is CACRLAGVIDTQYF. Together with reference TRBV2 and TRBJ2-3, the CDR3 gives the full variable domain: EPEVTQTPSHQVTQMGQEVILRCVPISNHLYFYWYRQILGQKVEFLVSFYNNEISEKSEIFDDQFSVERPDGSNFTLKIRSTKLEDSAMYFCACRLAGVIDTQYFGPGTRLTVL.

There are a few counts of this clone. The chain employs TRBV2 and TRBJ1-2; tentative D call: TRBD1 (6 bases). Germline values: CDR1 SNHLY, CDR2 FYNNEI. This CDR3 comprises 12 residues. V lost 3 bases and J lost 8, with 10 bases in between. CDR3 nucleotides: TGTGCCAGCAGTGACAGGGGTTACGGCTACACCTTC. Its protein is CASSDRGYGYTF.

This clone has only a few counts. A read error may produce the germline difference seen at one junction end. The chain recombines TRBV14 with TRBJ2-7, with 8 bases that match TRBD2. The germline V gene encodes CDR1 SGHDN and CDR2 FVKESK. CDR3 length: 15 amino acids. In DNA form, the CDR3 reads TGTGCCAGCAGTCAAGCGGGAGCCTTCTCCTACGAGCAGTACTTC. This translates into CASSQAGAFSYEQYF. Using reference TRBV14 and TRBJ2-7 for the parts outside the CDR3, the full variable domain is EAGVTQFPSHSVIEKGQTVTLRCDPISGHDNLYWYRRVMGKEIKFLLHFVKESKQDESGMPNNRFLAERTGGTYSTLKVQPAELEDSGVYFCASSQAGAFSYEQYFGPGTRLTVT.

The chain recombines TRBV6-5 with TRBJ1-2; 9 bases align to TRBD1. CDR1 is MNHEY and CDR2 is SVGAGI in the germline V gene. The V segment lost 6 bases and the J segment 6 bases; nucleotides outside the gene matches: 11. The CDR3 is made up of 15 amino acids. CDR3 region: CASRPTGQGVNGYTF. The DNA for the CDR3 is TGTGCCAGCAGACCCACGGGACAGGGAGTCAATGGCTACACCTTC.

This clone was detected only a few times. This chain uses TRBV7-9 with TRBJ1-6; TRBD1 is a possible D gene (5 bases). The CDR3 is 14 amino acids. V lost 2 bases and J 5 bases, leaving 7 bases between the germline ends. Germline loops: CDR1 SEHNR, CDR2 FQNEAQ (reference sequence). The CDR3 loop reads CASSLSRDNSPLHF. CDR3 DNA: TGTGCCAGCAGCTTATCCAGGGATAATTCACCCCTCCACTTT.

The V gene is TRBV2, the J gene TRBJ2-5; the D is unclear. Trimming removed 4 bases from V and 1 base from J, with 10 bases in between. The CDR3 runs 14 residues. CDR1 is SNHLY, CDR2 FYNNEI, per germline. DNA of the CDR3: TGTGCCAGCAGTGGTAATAGTGTCCAAGAGACCCAGTACTTC. This codes for CASSGNSVQETQYF.

The chain links TRBV4-1 to TRBJ2-2; TRBD2 aligns across 10 bases. CDR1 and CDR2 from the germline V gene are MGHRA and YSYEKL. V dropped 2 bases and J dropped 4; count of bases not matched to a gene: 4. There are 16 residues in the CDR3. CDR3: CASSQQGLARTGELFF. The CDR3 DNA reads as TGCGCCAGCAGCCAACAGGGACTAGCGCGCACCGGGGAGCTGTTTTTT.

V is TRBV19 and J is TRBJ1-5; 7 bases agree with TRBD1. CDR1 is LNHDA and CDR2 is SQIVND in the germline V gene (reference sequence). V shed 4 bases, J shed 1 base, and the junction held 4 bases outside the gene matches. This CDR3 contains 15 residues. CDR3 in amino acids: CASSSLQGSNQPQHF. CDR3 DNA sequence: TGTGCCAGTAGTAGCCTACAGGGGAGCAATCAGCCCCAGCATTTT.

This clone was counted a single time. J is TRBJ2-1 and V is TRBV9; possible D gene TRBD2, 6 bases. The V and J ends lost 1 base and 4 bases respectively, with 15 bases between them. The germline V gene has CDR1 SGDLS and CDR2 YYNGEE. This CDR3 region has 16 residues. CDR3 amino acids: CASSVNHGTQYNEQFF. CDR3 in DNA: TGTGCCAGCAGCGTAAATCACGGGACTCAATACAATGAGCAGTTCTTC.

J is TRBJ1-1 and V is TRBV7-2; D might be TRBD1 (6 bases). The germline CDR1 and CDR2 sequences are SGHTA and FQGNSA. This CDR3 contains 15 residues. V shed 1 base and J shed 8 bases, with 17 bases lying between them. The CDR3 DNA sequence: TGTGCCAGCAGCTTAGTGGGGCCGCAGGGGCCGGAAGCTTTCTTT. Translated: CASSLVGPQGPEAFF.

The V call is TRBV19, the J call TRBJ2-7; a weak D match, TRBD2 (5 bases). This CDR3 has 13 amino acids. Looked up from germline, CDR1 is LNHDA and CDR2 is SQIVND (reference sequence). The V end was cut by 9 bases, the J end by 1 base, with 13 bases between. CDR3 sequence reads: CASGRERSYEQYF. CDR3 in DNA: TGTGCCAGCGGACGGGAAAGGTCCTACGAGCAGTACTTC.